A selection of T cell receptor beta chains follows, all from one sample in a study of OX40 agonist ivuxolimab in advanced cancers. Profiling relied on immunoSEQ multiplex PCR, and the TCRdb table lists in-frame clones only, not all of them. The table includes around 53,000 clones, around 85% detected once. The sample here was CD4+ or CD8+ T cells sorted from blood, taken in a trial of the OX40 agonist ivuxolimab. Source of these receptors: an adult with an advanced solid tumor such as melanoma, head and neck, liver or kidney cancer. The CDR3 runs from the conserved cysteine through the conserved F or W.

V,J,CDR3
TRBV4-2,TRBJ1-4,CASSGQGDLEKLFF
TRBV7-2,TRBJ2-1,CASSEGWEQFF
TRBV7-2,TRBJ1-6,CASSYDYYNSPLHF
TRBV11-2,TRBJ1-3,CASSFPGNFGNTIYF
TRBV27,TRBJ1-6,CASSLFSDPGNSPLHF
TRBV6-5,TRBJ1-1,CASSLPRQGITEAFF
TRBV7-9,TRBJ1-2,CASSPRSGGYTF
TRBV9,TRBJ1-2,CASNGQSYGYTF
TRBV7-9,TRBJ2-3,CASSPPSGEVTDTQYF
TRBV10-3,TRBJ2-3,CAISESMRRGDYTDTQYF
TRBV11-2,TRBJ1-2,CASSLGTYYGYTF
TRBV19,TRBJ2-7,CASSMTVNILEQYF
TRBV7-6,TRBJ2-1,CASSAGMGAGGNEQFF
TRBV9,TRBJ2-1,CASSAGGLHEQFF
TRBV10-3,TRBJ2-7,CAISETYEQYF
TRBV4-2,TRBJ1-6,CASSQVFRDTNNSPLHF
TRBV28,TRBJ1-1,CASSPTGSNTEAFF
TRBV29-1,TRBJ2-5,CSVGRGDETQYF
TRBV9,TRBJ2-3,CASSVEGARSTDTQYF
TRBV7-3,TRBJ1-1,CASSSSGTSNTEAFF
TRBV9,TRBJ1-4,CASSAGSTNEKLFF
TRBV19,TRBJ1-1,CASSSPEVGGYVDTEAFF
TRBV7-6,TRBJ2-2,CASTQQNTGELFF
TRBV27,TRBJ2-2,CASSLGASTGELFF
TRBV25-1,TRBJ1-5,CASSEPGGGNQPQHF
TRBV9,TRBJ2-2,CASSVAGTGQGAGELFF
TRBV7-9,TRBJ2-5,CASSLARETQYF
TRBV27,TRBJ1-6,CASSFGSNSPLHF
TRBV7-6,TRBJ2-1,CASSQDTGMGYNEQFF